This T cell receptor (beta chain) was obtained from a study of T cell responses to AZD1222 COVID-19 vaccine. Libraries were prepared by immunoSEQ multiplex PCR; TCRdb keeps only in-frame clonotypes and omits some of them. The sample contains about 59,000 clones, 75% to 90% of which appear only once. CDR3 length: 15 amino acids. Germline CDR1 SGHTS, CDR2 YDEGEE. V was clipped by 0 bases and J by 0 bases, with 8 bases between them. This chain connects TRBV5-8 to TRBJ2-3, with a possible D match to TRBD1 (5 bases). Source: peripheral blood, taken 28 days after the second AZD1222 dose. The TCR originated in an adult who received the AZD1222 COVID-19 vaccine. This CDR3 is CASSLGTPSTDTQYF. CDR3 nucleotide sequence: TGTGCCAGCAGCTTGGGGACACCTAGCACAGATACGCAGTATTTT.